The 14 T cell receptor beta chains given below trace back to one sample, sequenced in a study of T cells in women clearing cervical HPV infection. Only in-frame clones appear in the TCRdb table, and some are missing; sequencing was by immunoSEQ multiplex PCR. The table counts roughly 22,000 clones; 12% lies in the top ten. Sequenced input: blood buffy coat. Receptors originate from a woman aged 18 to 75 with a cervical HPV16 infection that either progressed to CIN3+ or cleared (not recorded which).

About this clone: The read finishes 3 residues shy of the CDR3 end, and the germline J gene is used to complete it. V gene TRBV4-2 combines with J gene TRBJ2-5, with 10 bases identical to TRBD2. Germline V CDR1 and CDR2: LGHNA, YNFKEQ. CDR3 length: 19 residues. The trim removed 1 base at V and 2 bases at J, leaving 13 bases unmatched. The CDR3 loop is CASSQVLVRAGGLQETQYF. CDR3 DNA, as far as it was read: TGTGCCAGCAGCCAAGTATTGGTACGAGCGGGGGGGTTGCAAGAGACC.

CDR3: CASSSSGGATDTQYF. The covered CDR3 bases are TGTGCCAGCAGCTCTTCCGGGGGGGCGACAGATACG. The chain recombines TRBV7-9 with TRBJ2-3; TRBD2 aligns across 8 bases. The read finishes 3 residues shy of the CDR3 end, and the germline J gene is used to complete it. The length of the CDR3 is 15 residues. After removal of 4 bases from V and 3 bases from J, the junction contained 6 bases not matched to a gene. CDR1 is SEHNR and CDR2 is FQNEAQ in the germline V gene (reference sequence).

The sequenced part of the CDR3 DNA is TGCAGCGTTGAGACTGCGGGAAAGGGCGAG. It specifies CSVETAGKGE. The complete CDR3 protein is CSVETAGKGEQYF. The rearrangement links TRBV29-1 to TRBJ2-7; a weak D match, TRBD2 (6 bases). The read falls 3 residues short of the CDR3 end, and the missing part is taken from the germline J gene. The CDR3 consists of 13 residues. The V and J ends lost 3 bases and 6 bases respectively, with 15 bases between them. Germline CDR1 reads SQVTM; CDR2 reads ANQGSEA.

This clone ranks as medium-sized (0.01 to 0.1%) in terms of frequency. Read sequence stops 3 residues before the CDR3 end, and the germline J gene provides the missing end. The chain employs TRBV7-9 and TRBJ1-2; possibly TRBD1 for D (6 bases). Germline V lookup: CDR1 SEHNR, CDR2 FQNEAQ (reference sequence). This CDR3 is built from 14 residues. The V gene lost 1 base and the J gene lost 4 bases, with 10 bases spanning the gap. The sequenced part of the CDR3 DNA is TGTGCCAGCAGCTTAGGGGGCAGGGGCTATGGC. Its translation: CASSLGGRGYG. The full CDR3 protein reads CASSLGGRGYGYTF.

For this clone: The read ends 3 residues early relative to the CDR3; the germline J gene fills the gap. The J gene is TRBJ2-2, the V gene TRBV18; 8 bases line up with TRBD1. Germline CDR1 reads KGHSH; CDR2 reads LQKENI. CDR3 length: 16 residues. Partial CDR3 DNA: TGTGCCAGCTCACCCCCAAGGACAGGGAGAGGAGCACCG. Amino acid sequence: CASSPPRTGRGAP. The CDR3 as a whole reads CASSPPRTGRGAPLFF.

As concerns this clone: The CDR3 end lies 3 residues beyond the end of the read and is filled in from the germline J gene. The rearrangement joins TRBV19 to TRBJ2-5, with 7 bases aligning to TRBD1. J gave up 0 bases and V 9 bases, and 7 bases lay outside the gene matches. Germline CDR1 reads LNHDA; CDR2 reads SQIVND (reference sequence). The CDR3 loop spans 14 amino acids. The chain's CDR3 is CASRDSWYQETQYF. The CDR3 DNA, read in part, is TGTGCCAGCCGGGACAGTTGGTACCAAGAGACC.

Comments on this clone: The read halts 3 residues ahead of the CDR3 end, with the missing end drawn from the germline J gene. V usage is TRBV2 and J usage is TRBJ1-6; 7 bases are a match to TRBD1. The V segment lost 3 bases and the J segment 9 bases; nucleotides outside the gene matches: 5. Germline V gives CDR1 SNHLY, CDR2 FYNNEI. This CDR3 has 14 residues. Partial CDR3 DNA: TGTGCCAGCAGTGAGACAGGGTCTGTTTCACCC. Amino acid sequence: CASSETGSVSP. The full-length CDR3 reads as CASSETGSVSPLHF.

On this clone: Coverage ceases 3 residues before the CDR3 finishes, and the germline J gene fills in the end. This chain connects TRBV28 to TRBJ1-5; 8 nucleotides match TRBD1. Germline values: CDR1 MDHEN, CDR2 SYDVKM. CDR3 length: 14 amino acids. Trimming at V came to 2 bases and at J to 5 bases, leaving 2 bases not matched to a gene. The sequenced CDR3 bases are TGTGCCAGCAGTTTAGGACAGGGCCATCAGCCC. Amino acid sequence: CASSLGQGHQP. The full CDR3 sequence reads CASSLGQGHQPQHF. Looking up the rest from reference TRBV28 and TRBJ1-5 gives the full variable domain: DVKVTQSSRYLVKRTGEKVFLECVQDMDHENMFWYRQDPGLGLRLIYFSYDVKMKEKGDIPEGYSVSREKKERFSLILESASTNQTSMYLCASSLGQGHQPQHFGDGTRLSIL.

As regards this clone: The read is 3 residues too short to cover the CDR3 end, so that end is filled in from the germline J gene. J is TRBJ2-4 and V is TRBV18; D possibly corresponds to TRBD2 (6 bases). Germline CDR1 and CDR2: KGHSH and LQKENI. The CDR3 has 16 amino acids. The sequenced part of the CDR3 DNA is TGTGCCAGCTCACCGATTAAACGGGGGTCCAACTATGGT. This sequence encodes CASSPIKRGSNYG. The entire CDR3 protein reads CASSPIKRGSNYGQYF. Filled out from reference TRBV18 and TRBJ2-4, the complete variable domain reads NAGVMQNPRHLVRRRGQEARLRCSPMKGHSHVYWYRQLPEEGLKFMVYLQKENIIDESGMPKERFSAEFPKEGPSILRIQQVVRGDSAAYFCASSPIKRGSNYGQYFGAGTRLSVL.

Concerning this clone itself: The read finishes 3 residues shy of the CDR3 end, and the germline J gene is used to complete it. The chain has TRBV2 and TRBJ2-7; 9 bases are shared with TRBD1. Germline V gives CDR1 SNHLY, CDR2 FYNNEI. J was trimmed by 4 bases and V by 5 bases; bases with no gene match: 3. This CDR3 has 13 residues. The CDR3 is CASSWDREYEQYF. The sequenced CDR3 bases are TGTGCCAGCAGTTGGGACAGGGAATACGAG. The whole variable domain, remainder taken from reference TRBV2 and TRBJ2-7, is EPEVTQTPSHQVTQMGQEVILRCVPISNHLYFYWYRQILGQKVEFLVSFYNNEISEKSEIFDDQFSVERPDGSNFTLKIRSTKLEDSAMYFCASSWDREYEQYFGPGTRLTVT.

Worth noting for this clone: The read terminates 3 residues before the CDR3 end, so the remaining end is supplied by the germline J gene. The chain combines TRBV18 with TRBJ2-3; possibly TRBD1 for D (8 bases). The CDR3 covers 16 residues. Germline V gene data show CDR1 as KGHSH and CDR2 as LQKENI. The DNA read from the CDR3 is TGTGCCAGCTCACCACTCGGACAGGGAGGGCAAGAGACG. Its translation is CASSPLGQGGQET. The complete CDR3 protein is CASSPLGQGGQETQYF.

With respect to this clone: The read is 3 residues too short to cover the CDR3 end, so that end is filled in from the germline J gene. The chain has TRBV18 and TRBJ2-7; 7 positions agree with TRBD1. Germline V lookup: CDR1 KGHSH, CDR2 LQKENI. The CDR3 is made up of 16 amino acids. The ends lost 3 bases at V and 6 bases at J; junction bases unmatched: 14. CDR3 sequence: CASSPETGTALGEQYF. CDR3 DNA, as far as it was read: TGTGCCAGCTCACCCGAAACCGGGACAGCGCTTGGCGAG.

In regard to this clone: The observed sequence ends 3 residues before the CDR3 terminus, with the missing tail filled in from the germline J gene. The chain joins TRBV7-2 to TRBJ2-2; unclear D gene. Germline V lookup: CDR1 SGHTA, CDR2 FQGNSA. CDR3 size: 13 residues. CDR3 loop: CASSLGPFEKLFF. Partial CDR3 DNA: TGTGCCAGCAGCCTCGGTCCCTTTGAAAAG. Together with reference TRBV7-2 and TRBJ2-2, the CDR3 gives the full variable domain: GAGVSQSPSNKVTEKGKDVELRCDPISGHTALYWYRQSLGQGLEFLIYFQGNSAPDKSGLPSDRFSAERTGGSVSTLTIQRTQQEDSAVYLCASSLGPFEKLFFGEGSRLTVL.

CDR3 bases read: TGTGCCAGTAGACAGGGGCTCGACTATGGT. Amino acids: CASRQGLDYG. The entire CDR3 protein reads CASRQGLDYGQYF. The chain is built from TRBV19 and TRBJ2-4, with TRBD1 matching over 7 bases. The CDR3 end is not reached by the read, which stops 3 residues before it; the germline J gene fills it in. Looked up from germline, CDR1 is LNHDA and CDR2 is SQIVND (reference sequence). This CDR3 is 13 amino acids long.